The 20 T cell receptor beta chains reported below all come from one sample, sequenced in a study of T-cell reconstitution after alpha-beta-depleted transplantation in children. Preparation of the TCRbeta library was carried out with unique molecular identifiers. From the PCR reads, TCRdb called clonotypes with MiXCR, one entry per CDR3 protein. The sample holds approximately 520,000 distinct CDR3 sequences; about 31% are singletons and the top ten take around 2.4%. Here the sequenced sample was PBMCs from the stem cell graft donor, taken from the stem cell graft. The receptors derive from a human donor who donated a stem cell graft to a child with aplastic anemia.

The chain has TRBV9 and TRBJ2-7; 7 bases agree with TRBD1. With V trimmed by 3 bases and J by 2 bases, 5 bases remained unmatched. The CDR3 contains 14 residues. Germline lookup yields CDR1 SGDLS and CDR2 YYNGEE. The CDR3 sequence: CASSGGQVPYEQYF. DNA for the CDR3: TGTGCCAGCAGCGGCGGACAGGTCCCCTACGAGCAGTACTTC.

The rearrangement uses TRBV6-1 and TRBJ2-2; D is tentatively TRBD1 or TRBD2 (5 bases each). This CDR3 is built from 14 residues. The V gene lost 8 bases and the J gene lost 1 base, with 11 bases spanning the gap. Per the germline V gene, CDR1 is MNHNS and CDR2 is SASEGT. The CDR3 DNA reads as TGTGCCAGCCGGGGACCGAAGAACACCGGGGAGCTGTTTTTT. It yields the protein CASRGPKNTGELFF.

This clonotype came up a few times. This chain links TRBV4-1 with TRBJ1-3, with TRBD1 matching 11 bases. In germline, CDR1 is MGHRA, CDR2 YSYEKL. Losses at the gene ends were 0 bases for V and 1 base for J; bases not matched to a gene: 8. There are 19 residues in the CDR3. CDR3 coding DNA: TGCGCCAGCAGCCAAGATCATAGGACAGGGGGCAGTTCTGGAAACACCATATATTTT. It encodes CASSQDHRTGGSSGNTIYF.

The CDR3 sequence is CAWNGRRTSGRARIGEQYF. The CDR3 region has the DNA TGTGCCTGGAATGGGAGGAGGACTAGCGGGAGGGCCAGAATTGGCGAGCAGTACTTC. The gene calls are TRBV30 and TRBJ2-7; 15 bases match TRBD2. The CDR3 spans 19 residues. Germline V CDR1 and CDR2: GTSNPN, SVGIG (reference sequence). V shed 4 bases and J 6 bases; nucleotides not matched to a gene: 19.

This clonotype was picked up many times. The CDR3 is CASRDTSGRYNEQFF. The CDR3 DNA follows: TGTGCCAGCAGAGATACTAGCGGGAGGTACAATGAGCAGTTCTTC. The V gene is TRBV6-1, the J gene TRBJ2-1; 12 nucleotides align to TRBD2. This CDR3 contains 15 residues. Losses at the gene ends were 6 bases for V and 4 bases for J; bases not matched to a gene: 4. Germline CDR1 is MNHNS and CDR2 is SASEGT.

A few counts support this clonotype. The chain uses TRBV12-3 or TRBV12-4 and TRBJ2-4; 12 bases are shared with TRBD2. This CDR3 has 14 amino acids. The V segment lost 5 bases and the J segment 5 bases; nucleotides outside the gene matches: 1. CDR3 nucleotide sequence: TGTGCCAGCAGTCCTAGCGGGAGGGAAAACATTCAGTACTTC. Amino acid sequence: CASSPSGRENIQYF.

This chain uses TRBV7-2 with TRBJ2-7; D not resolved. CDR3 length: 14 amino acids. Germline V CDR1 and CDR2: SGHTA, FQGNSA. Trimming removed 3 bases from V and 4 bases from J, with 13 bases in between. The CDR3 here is CASSFYSARYEQYF. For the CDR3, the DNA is TGTGCCAGCAGCTTCTATTCTGCCAGATACGAGCAGTACTTC. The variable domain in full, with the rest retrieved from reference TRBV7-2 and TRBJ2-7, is GAGVSQSPSNKVTEKGKDVELRCDPISGHTALYWYRQSLGQGLEFLIYFQGNSAPDKSGLPSDRFSAERTGGSVSTLTIQRTQQEDSAVYLCASSFYSARYEQYFGPGTRLTVT.

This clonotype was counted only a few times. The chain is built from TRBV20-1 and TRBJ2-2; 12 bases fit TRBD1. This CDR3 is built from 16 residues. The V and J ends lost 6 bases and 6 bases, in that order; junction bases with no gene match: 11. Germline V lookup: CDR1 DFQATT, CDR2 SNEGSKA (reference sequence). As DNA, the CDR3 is TGCAGTGCCTTGGTCCCGGGACAGGGGGCGGCCGGGGAGCTGTTTTTT. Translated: CSALVPGQGAAGELFF.

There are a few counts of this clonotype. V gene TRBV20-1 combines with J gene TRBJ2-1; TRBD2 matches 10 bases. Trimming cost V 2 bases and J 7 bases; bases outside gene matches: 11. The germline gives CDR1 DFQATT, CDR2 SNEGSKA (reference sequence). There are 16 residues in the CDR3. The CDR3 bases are TGCAGTGCTAGATATTCTAGCGGGAGTTCAGGGAATGAGCAGTTCTTC. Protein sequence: CSARYSSGSSGNEQFF.

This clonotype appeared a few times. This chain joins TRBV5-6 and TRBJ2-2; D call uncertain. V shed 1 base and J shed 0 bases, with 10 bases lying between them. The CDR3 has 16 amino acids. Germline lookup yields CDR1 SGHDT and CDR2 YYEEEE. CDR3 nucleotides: TGTGCCAGCAGCTTGTCAGGCAGTCCGAACACCGGGGAGCTGTTTTTT. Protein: CASSLSGSPNTGELFF.

Here the CDR3 reads CASSGGWTNTYEQYF. The CDR3 DNA sequence: TGCGCCAGCAGCGGGGGGTGGACGAATACCTACGAGCAGTACTTC. The chain recombines TRBV5-1 with TRBJ2-7, with a possible D match to TRBD2 (6 bases). The V end was cut by 4 bases, the J end by 2 bases, with 16 bases between. This CDR3 contains 15 residues. CDR1 is SGHRS and CDR2 is YFSETQ in the germline V gene.

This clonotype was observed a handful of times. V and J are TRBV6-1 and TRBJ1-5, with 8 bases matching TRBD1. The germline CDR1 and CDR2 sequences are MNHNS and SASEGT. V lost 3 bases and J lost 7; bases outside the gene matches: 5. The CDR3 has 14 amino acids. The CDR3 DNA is TGTGCCAGCAGTGAGGGACAGGCAAACCAGCCCCAGCATTTT. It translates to CASSEGQANQPQHF.

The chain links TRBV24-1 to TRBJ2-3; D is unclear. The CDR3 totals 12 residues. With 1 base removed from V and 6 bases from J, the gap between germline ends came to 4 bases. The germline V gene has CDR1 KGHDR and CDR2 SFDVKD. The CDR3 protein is CATSDLLDTQYF. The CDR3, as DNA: TGTGCCACCAGTGATTTACTGGATACGCAGTATTTT.

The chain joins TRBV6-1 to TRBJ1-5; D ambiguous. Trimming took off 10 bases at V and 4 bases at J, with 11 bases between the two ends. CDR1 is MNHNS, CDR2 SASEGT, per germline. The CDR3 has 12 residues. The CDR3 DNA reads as TGTGCCACAACGACCCCGAATCAGCCCCAGCATTTT. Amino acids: CATTTPNQPQHF.

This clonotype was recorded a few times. Written as DNA, the CDR3 is TGTGCCAGCTCGTCCGACAAAACCTACGAGCAGTACTTC. Protein: CASSSDKTYEQYF. V is TRBV18 and J is TRBJ2-7; D ambiguous. Trimming shortened V by 6 bases and J by 2 bases, and 11 bases separated the two germline ends. Germline V gene lookup returns CDR1 KGHSH and CDR2 LQKENI. The CDR3 is made up of 13 amino acids.

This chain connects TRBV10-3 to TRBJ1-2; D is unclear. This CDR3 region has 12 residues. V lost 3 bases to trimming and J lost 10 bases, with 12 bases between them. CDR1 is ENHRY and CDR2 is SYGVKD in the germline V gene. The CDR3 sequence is CAISEVKENYTF. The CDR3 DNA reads TGTGCCATCAGTGAAGTGAAGGAGAACTACACCTTC.

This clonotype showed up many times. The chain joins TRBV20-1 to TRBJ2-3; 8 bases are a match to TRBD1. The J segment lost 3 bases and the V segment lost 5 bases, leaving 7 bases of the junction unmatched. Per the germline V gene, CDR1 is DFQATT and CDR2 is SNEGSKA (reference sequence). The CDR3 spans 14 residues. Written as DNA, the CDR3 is TGCAGTGCTCCCAGGGGGCGCGGGACAGATACGCAGTATTTT. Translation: CSAPRGRGTDTQYF.

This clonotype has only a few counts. CDR3 in DNA: TGCAGCGGGGACGCTAGCGGCACAGATACGCAGTATTTT. It is translated as CSGDASGTDTQYF. The chain employs TRBV29-1 and TRBJ2-3, with D perhaps matching TRBD2 (6 bases). The V end was cut by 7 bases, the J end by 1 base, with 12 bases between. The CDR3 extends over 13 amino acids. Germline V gives CDR1 SQVTM, CDR2 ANQGSEA.

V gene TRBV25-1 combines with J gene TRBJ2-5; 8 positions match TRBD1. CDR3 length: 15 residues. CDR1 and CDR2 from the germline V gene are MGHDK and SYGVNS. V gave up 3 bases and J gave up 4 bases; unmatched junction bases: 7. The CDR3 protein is CASSDWRGQAETQYF. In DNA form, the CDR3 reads TGTGCCAGCAGTGACTGGAGGGGACAGGCAGAGACCCAGTACTTC.

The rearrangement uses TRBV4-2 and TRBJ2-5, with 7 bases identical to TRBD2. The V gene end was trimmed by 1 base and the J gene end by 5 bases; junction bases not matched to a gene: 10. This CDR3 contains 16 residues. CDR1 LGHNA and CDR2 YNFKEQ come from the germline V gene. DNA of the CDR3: TGTGCCAGCAGCCAAGGGGGGGGGAGGATTTATGAGACCCAGTACTTC. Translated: CASSQGGGRIYETQYF.